This TCR beta chain comes out of a study of cytomegalovirus exposure and HLA in healthy donors. Study-wide results and limits: In an earlier analysis, most TCR beta V segments were productive about 90% or about 30% of the time. According to a later analysis, most TCR beta chains associated with CMV appeared HLA-restricted. Altogether, 150 or so TCR beta chains were recorded as cytomegalovirus-associated. An apparent linkage of common viral pathogens to several of the most significant clusters emerged in a later analysis.

CDR1 and CDR2 from the germline V gene are SGHTA and FQGTGA. Trimming took off 4 bases at V and 3 bases at J, with 14 bases between the two ends. The CDR3 extends over 15 amino acids. PCR employed 60 Vbeta and 13 Jbeta primers. Produced via immunoSEQ multiplex PCR; TCRdb's table is partial and in-frame only. The sample has about 140,000 clones, 76% seen once. This clone showed up just a few times. Its specificity is unknown. This clonotype originated in a man in his forties or fifties in good health and CMV-seronegative. The sample was PBMCs. This rearrangement joins TRBV7-3 to TRBJ2-3; no reliable D call. Written as DNA, the CDR3 is TGTGCCAGCAGCTCGTCTAGTAATCCGACAGATACGCAGTATTTT. Translated: CASSSSSNPTDTQYF.